This T cell receptor (beta chain) was recovered during a study of T cell repertoires in cytomegalovirus infection. TCRdb re-derived calls from the reads in MiXCR, one entry per CDR3 protein. This table has just under 300,000 distinct CDR3 sequences, approximately 10% appearing once. This clonotype was observed at least ten times. The sequence came from a human donor in good health (CMV status not recorded). Some clones in this sample may be carry-over from other donors' samples. The source material was PBMCs.

This CDR3 reads CASSLLAGSTDTQYF. The DNA of the CDR3 is TGTGCCAGCAGTTTACTAGCGGGCAGCACAGATACGCAGTATTTT. This rearrangement joins TRBV6-4 to TRBJ2-3; 9 bases align to TRBD2. Germline values: CDR1 MRHNA, CDR2 SNTAGT. V lost 5 bases to trimming and J lost 0 bases; unmatched junction nucleotides: 3. The CDR3 loop spans 15 amino acids.